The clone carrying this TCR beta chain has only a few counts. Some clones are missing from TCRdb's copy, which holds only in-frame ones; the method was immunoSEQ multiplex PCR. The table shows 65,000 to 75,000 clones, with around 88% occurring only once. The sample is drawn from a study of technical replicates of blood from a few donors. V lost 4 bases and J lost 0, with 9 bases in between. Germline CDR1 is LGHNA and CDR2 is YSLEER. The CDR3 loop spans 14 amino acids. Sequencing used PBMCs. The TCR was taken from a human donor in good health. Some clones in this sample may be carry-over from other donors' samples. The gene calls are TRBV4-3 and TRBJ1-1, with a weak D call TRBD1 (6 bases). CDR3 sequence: CASSPGHLNTEAFF. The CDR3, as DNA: TGCGCCAGCAGCCCGGGACACCTGAACACTGAAGCTTTCTTT.